This T cell receptor beta chain comes out of a study of blood T cells in healthy people across ages. J was trimmed by 2 bases and V by 5 bases; bases with no gene match: 9. This CDR3 is built from 15 residues. Germline V gene data show CDR1 as SGHNT and CDR2 as YENEEA. PCR was performed a second time for about 6 to 11 cycles using a sample-barcoded 5' primer and a J-beta primer mix. TCRdb called the 5' RACE reads again in MiXCR, with one record for every CDR3 protein. Among approximately 350,000 distinct CDR3 sequences listed, 52% were seen once. This clonotype was counted a single time. V and J are TRBV11-3 and TRBJ2-7, with TRBD1 matching 7 bases. Sequencing input: blood. This clonotype was sampled from a man aged 55 to 70 in good health. In nucleotides, the CDR3 is TGTGCCAGCAGCCCGGGGACAGCTTATGCCTACGAGCAGTACTTC. Amino acid sequence: CASSPGTAYAYEQYF.